What follows are 25 T cell receptor beta chains derived from one specimen sequenced in a study of identical twins. MiXCR was run by TCRdb on the 5' RACE reads, yielding one entry per CDR3 protein. This table has around 490,000 distinct CDR3 sequences, roughly 15% appearing once. This sample also belongs to another study, concerning yellow fever vaccine responses in identical twins.

Sequenced sample: CD4+ T cells sorted from blood. The receptors shown here come from a woman aged 18-29 years in good health.

This clonotype appeared a few times. This chain connects TRBV7-8 to TRBJ2-7; D call uncertain. The CDR3 runs to 14 residues. The germline V and J ends were trimmed by 3 bases and 5 bases, with 14 bases remaining between them. Germline V lookup: CDR1 SGHVS, CDR2 FQNEAQ. DNA for the CDR3: TGTGCCAGCAGCTTGCTCCCGGGCTTTGACGAGCAGTACGTC. Translation gives CASSLLPGFDEQYV.

The chain joins TRBV12-3 or TRBV12-4 to TRBJ1-5; the match to TRBD1 covers 9 bases. Trimming at V came to 6 bases and at J to 7 bases, leaving 10 bases not matched to a gene. The CDR3 runs 15 residues. CDR3 amino acids: CASSPRDRARQPQHF. Written as DNA, the CDR3 is TGTGCCAGCAGCCCACGGGACAGGGCTAGGCAGCCCCAGCATTTT.

In DNA form, the CDR3 reads TGTGCCAGCAGTGAATCCACCGCTTATGAGCAGTTCTTC. It codes for CASSESTAYEQFF. The chain joins TRBV2 to TRBJ2-1, with no clear D. With 2 bases removed from V and 8 bases from J, the gap between germline ends came to 10 bases. CDR3 length: 13 residues. The germline gives CDR1 SNHLY, CDR2 FYNNEI.

This clonotype was observed many times. The chain has TRBV5-1 and TRBJ2-1; D not certain. The V gene's germline CDR1 is SGHRS and CDR2 YFSETQ. The CDR3 totals 12 residues. V lost 4 bases and J 9 bases, leaving 11 bases between the germline ends. The DNA of the CDR3 is TGCGCCAGCAGCCCACGGGTGGGTGAGCAGTTCTTC. Residues: CASSPRVGEQFF.

This clonotype was picked up a small number of times. The chain links TRBV29-1 to TRBJ2-1, with 11 bases aligning to TRBD2. The CDR3 is made up of 17 amino acids. Germline trimming cut 2 bases from V and 3 bases from J; bases unmatched to any gene: 9. Germline values: CDR1 SQVTM, CDR2 ANQGSEA. The CDR3 spells CSVELASGRFLYNEQFF. DNA of the CDR3: TGCAGCGTTGAATTGGCTAGCGGGAGGTTCCTCTACAATGAGCAGTTCTTC.

The J gene is TRBJ2-1, the V gene TRBV7-2, with 7 bases lining up with TRBD1. V trimming: 4 bases; J trimming: 3 bases; junction bases outside the gene matches: 3. This CDR3 comprises 14 residues. CDR1 and CDR2 from the germline V gene are SGHTA and FQGNSA. The CDR3 spells CASSSRDSYNEQFF. As DNA, the CDR3 is TGTGCCAGCAGCTCCCGGGACAGCTACAATGAGCAGTTCTTC.

The chain carries TRBV27 and TRBJ2-7; 7 bases map to TRBD2. The CDR3 is made up of 14 amino acids. Germline loops: CDR1 MNHEY, CDR2 SMNVEV (reference sequence). Trimming cost V 6 bases and J 3 bases; bases outside gene matches: 8. CDR3: CASRPSSGGYEQYF. CDR3 DNA sequence: TGTGCCAGCAGACCTTCTAGCGGAGGCTACGAGCAGTACTTC.

The rearrangement uses TRBV29-1 and TRBJ2-4, with D uncertain. V was clipped by 4 bases and J by 1 base, with 14 bases between them. The CDR3 spans 15 residues. Per germline, CDR1 SQVTM and CDR2 ANQGSEA. CDR3 bases: TGCAGCGTTGCCTTACAAACCCGGGCCAAAAACATTCAGTACTTC. Amino acid sequence: CSVALQTRAKNIQYF.

The CDR3 DNA is TGTGCCAGCAGGGATGGACTAGCGGGCCCCTCTGGGGCCAACGTCCTGACTTTC. As protein: CASRDGLAGPSGANVLTF. The V and J genes are TRBV2 and TRBJ2-6; TRBD2 matches 11 bases. The germline gives CDR1 SNHLY, CDR2 FYNNEI. V dropped 6 bases and J dropped 0; count of bases not matched to a gene: 7. The CDR3 sequence is 18 residues long.

J is TRBJ2-2 and V is TRBV28; tentatively, D is TRBD2 (5 bases). The ends were cut back, 3 bases at V and 3 bases at J, with 14 bases in the middle. This CDR3 region has 16 residues. Germline CDR1 MDHEN, CDR2 SYDVKM. CDR3 sequence reads: CASSLTGSPDTGELFF. The CDR3 nucleotides read TGTGCCAGCAGTTTGACGGGGAGCCCGGACACCGGGGAGCTGTTTTTT.

This chain joins TRBV6-1 and TRBJ1-6; 7 nucleotides align to TRBD1. V shed 5 bases and J 10 bases; nucleotides not matched to a gene: 8. The CDR3 totals 14 residues. Germline V CDR1 and CDR2: MNHNS, SASEGT. In DNA form, the CDR3 reads TGTGCCAGCAGTACGACAGGGTTAGGGTCACCCCTCCACTTT. Amino acid sequence: CASSTTGLGSPLHF.

The gene calls are TRBV7-8 and TRBJ2-3; 14 nucleotides match TRBD2. The CDR3 consists of 17 residues. Germline V CDR1 and CDR2: SGHVS, FQNEAQ. V dropped 6 bases and J dropped 3; count of bases not matched to a gene: 8. The CDR3 protein is CASSYHRTSGGTDTQYF. CDR3 nucleotides: TGTGCCAGCAGTTACCACCGGACTAGCGGGGGGACAGATACGCAGTATTTT. Using reference TRBV7-8 and TRBJ2-3 for the parts outside the CDR3, the full variable domain is GAGVSQSPRYKVAKRGQDVALRCDPISGHVSLFWYQQALGQGPEFLTYFQNEAQLDKSGLPSDRFFAERPEGSVSTLKIQRTQQEDSAVYLCASSYHRTSGGTDTQYFGPGTRLTVL.

As DNA, the CDR3 is TGTGCCAGCAGCCAAGATTTTCGACAGGGAAGTTTCACCGGGGAGCTGTTTTTT. Residues: CASSQDFRQGSFTGELFF. This chain uses TRBV3-1 with TRBJ2-2, with TRBD1 identical over 7 bases. Trimming took 0 bases from V and 4 from J; bases not matched to a gene: 11. From germline, CDR1 is LGHDT and CDR2 YNNKEL (reference sequence). The length of the CDR3 is 18 residues.

The gene calls are TRBV10-2 and TRBJ2-1; 12 nucleotides agree with TRBD2. The J segment lost 7 bases and the V segment lost 9 bases, leaving 7 bases of the junction unmatched. This CDR3 has 14 residues. The germline V gene has CDR1 WSHSY and CDR2 SAAADI. Here the CDR3 DNA reads TGCGCCAGTGTCGTGGGACTAGCGGGTAATGAGCAGTTCTTC. This sequence encodes CASVVGLAGNEQFF.

The rearrangement uses TRBV28 and TRBJ2-5, with TRBD2 matching 10 bases. The V gene end was trimmed by 6 bases and the J gene end by 5 bases; junction bases not matched to a gene: 6. Germline CDR1 is MDHEN and CDR2 is SYDVKM. The CDR3 runs to 14 residues. DNA for the CDR3: TGTGCCAGCAGGAAGCGGGAGGGCCGTGAGACCCAGTACTTC. It yields the protein CASRKREGRETQYF.

This sequence joins TRBV18 and TRBJ2-7, with D perhaps given as TRBD1 or TRBD2 (5 bases each). Germline CDR1 and CDR2: KGHSH and LQKENI. The CDR3 covers 14 residues. The V end lost 3 bases, the J end lost 7 bases, and 16 bases lay between the germline ends. The CDR3 reads CASSPLAGTGEQYV. For the CDR3, the DNA is TGTGCCAGCTCACCGCTCGCAGGGACGGGGGAGCAGTACGTC.

This chain joins TRBV18 and TRBJ2-1; no clear D. The CDR3 spans 16 residues. The V gene lost 1 base and the J gene lost 2 bases, with 12 bases spanning the gap. Germline loops: CDR1 KGHSH, CDR2 LQKENI. The CDR3, as DNA: TGTGCCAGCTCACCACAACCCGAGGCGGCCTACAATGAGCAGTTCTTC. It translates to CASSPQPEAAYNEQFF. Supplemented by reference TRBV18 and TRBJ2-1, the full variable domain reads NAGVMQNPRHLVRRRGQEARLRCSPMKGHSHVYWYRQLPEEGLKFMVYLQKENIIDESGMPKERFSAEFPKEGPSILRIQQVVRGDSAAYFCASSPQPEAAYNEQFFGPGTRLTVL.

The CDR3 reads CASSPGWSGRPSTDTQYF. CDR3 in DNA: TGTGCCAGCTCACCGGGTTGGAGCGGAAGGCCTAGCACAGATACGCAGTATTTT. The rearrangement uses TRBV18 and TRBJ2-3, with D maybe TRBD2 (5 bases). The CDR3 extends over 18 amino acids. Germline-derived CDR1 and CDR2 are KGHSH and LQKENI. The V gene lost 3 bases and the J gene lost 0 bases, with 19 bases spanning the gap.

A few counts support this clonotype. The rearrangement joins TRBV7-2 to TRBJ1-1; D uncertain. CDR3 length: 15 amino acids. V was cut by 1 base and J by 6 bases, with 15 bases left in between. From germline, CDR1 is SGHTA and CDR2 FQGNSA. This chain's CDR3 is CASSLVGQGGAEAFF. The CDR3 DNA is TGTGCCAGCAGCTTAGTCGGCCAAGGTGGGGCTGAAGCTTTCTTT.

The chain carries TRBV12-3 or TRBV12-4 and TRBJ2-1; D ambiguous. This CDR3 has 11 amino acids. Trimming left V 7 bases short and J 8 bases short, with 9 bases between. The chain's CDR3 is CASTISYEQFF. In nucleotides, the CDR3 is TGTGCCAGCACCATTTCATATGAGCAGTTCTTC.

This clonotype has more than one count but fewer than ten. The chain is built from TRBV5-1 and TRBJ2-2; 8 bases match TRBD2. This CDR3 spans 16 amino acids. The V gene end was trimmed by 5 bases and the J gene end by 0 bases; junction bases not matched to a gene: 6. The V gene's germline CDR1 is SGHRS and CDR2 YFSETQ. In DNA form, the CDR3 reads TGCGCCAGCAGGCCCCTAGCGGGCACGAACACCGGGGAGCTGTTTTTT. It translates to CASRPLAGTNTGELFF.

As concerns this clonotype: One end of the junction is discordant with germline, which a read error may explain. This chain joins TRBV2 and TRBJ2-4; D is unclear. Per germline, CDR1 SNHLY and CDR2 FYNNEI. The CDR3 loop spans 12 amino acids. The CDR3 is CASRDHSPVFNF. The CDR3 bases are TGTGCCAGCAGAGACCACAGCCCGGTTTTTAACTTC.

As concerns this clonotype: The junction does not match germline at one end; this may be a read error. The chain has TRBV12-5 and TRBJ1-1; unclear D gene. The CDR3 is 13 amino acids. The germline V gene encodes CDR1 LGHNT and CDR2 FRNRAP. CDR3 protein: CASGLNDFAEVFF. DNA of the CDR3: TGTGCTAGTGGTTTGAACGATTTTGCTGAAGTTTTCTTT.

This clonotype was observed a handful of times. The chain couples TRBV7-3 to TRBJ2-5; D is perhaps TRBD2 (6 bases). CDR1 and CDR2 (germline): SGHTA, FQGTGA. Trimming removed 1 base from V and 4 bases from J, with 13 bases in between. The CDR3 is 15 amino acids. The CDR3 reads CASSLNSGRIETQYF. The CDR3 DNA is TGTGCCAGCAGCTTAAATAGCGGACGAATAGAGACCCAGTACTTC.

This clonotype was found a few times. The CDR3: CASSLESSTNTGELFF. The DNA of the CDR3 is TGTGCCAGCAGCTTAGAGTCCAGTACGAACACCGGGGAGCTGTTTTTT. J is TRBJ2-2 and V is TRBV11-2, with unresolved D. The CDR3 extends over 16 amino acids. V was shortened by 0 bases and J by 0 bases, with 8 bases between the two germline ends. Per germline, CDR1 SGHAT and CDR2 FQNNGV.